The T cell receptor (beta chain) under discussion was sequenced for a study of cytomegalovirus exposure and HLA in healthy donors. Across the study: Early release data held around 82 million unique TCRs from HLA-typed donors. Broader study findings: The study designated 150 or so TCR beta chains cytomegalovirus-associated. A link between a missense DCLRE1C variant and TCR beta V- and J-gene trimming emerged from a later analysis. In an earlier analysis, productive rearrangement rates for most beta V segments clustered near 87% or 30%.

In regard to this clone: Antigen specificity is unknown.

Primers: 60 Vbeta forward and 13 Jbeta reverse. The protocol was immunoSEQ multiplex PCR, while the TCRdb copy is restricted to in-frame clones and leaves out a portion. The listing records about 160,000 clones. From germline, CDR1 is SGHRS and CDR2 YFSETQ. The V gene end was trimmed by 4 bases and the J gene end by 7 bases; junction bases not matched to a gene: 5. CDR3 length: 14 amino acids. The sequence derives from a man younger than 40 in good health and CMV-seronegative. Sequencing was performed on PBMCs. The V gene is TRBV5-1, the J gene TRBJ2-2; TRBD2 aligns across 9 bases. CDR3 sequence reads: CASSSSGGYGELFF. The DNA of the CDR3 is TGCGCCAGCAGCAGTAGCGGGGGTTACGGGGAGCTGTTTTTT.